These 24 T cell receptor beta chains were all obtained from the same sample, sequenced in a study of blood T cell repertoires in COVID-19. Sequencing was performed with immunoSEQ multiplex PCR; in TCRdb, only in-frame clones are kept and a portion is missing. Of 150,000 to 200,000 clones listed, around 82% are singletons. The sequenced material came from PBMCs or T cells enriched from blood (not recorded which). These receptors all come from a woman aged 55-69 years with acute COVID-19.

This rearrangement joins TRBV18 to TRBJ2-1, with TRBD1 identical over 9 bases. The CDR3 consists of 13 residues. Trimming at V came to 0 bases and at J to 12 bases, leaving 3 bases not matched to a gene. Germline-derived CDR1 and CDR2 are KGHSH and LQKENI. Here the CDR3 DNA reads TGTGCCAGCTCACCACCGGTGGGACAGGGGCAGTTCTTC. Its protein product is CASSPPVGQGQFF.

The gene calls are TRBV5-1 and TRBJ2-1, with TRBD1 identical over 11 bases. V shed 4 bases, J shed 6 bases, and the junction held 6 bases outside the gene matches. The CDR3 sequence is 15 residues long. Germline CDR1 reads SGHRS; CDR2 reads YFSETQ. The CDR3 DNA sequence: TGCGCCAGCAGCCTCGGACAGGGGGCTGGCAATGAGCAGTTCTTC. It encodes CASSLGQGAGNEQFF.

The count of this clone is one. The V and J genes are TRBV19 and TRBJ2-3, with D hard to call. V lost 6 bases, J lost 0 bases, and 13 bases lay in between. Germline V gives CDR1 LNHDA, CDR2 SQIVND (reference sequence). The CDR3 is made up of 15 amino acids. CDR3 residues: CASRSFEASTDTQYF. The CDR3 DNA follows: TGTGCCAGTAGGTCTTTTGAAGCTAGCACAGATACGCAGTATTTT. The complete variable domain, with remaining parts taken from reference TRBV19 and TRBJ2-3, reads DGGITQSPKYLFRKEGQNVTLSCEQNLNHDAMYWYRQDPGQGLRLIYYSQIVNDFQKGDIAEGYSVSREKKESFPLTVTSAQKNPTAFYLCASRSFEASTDTQYFGPGTRLTVL.

The CDR3 sequence is CASRFAGIVANEKLFF. The DNA of the CDR3 is TGTGCCAGCAGGTTCGCAGGGATTGTGGCTAATGAAAAACTGTTTTTT. The chain has TRBV2 and TRBJ1-4, with a tentative D call TRBD1 (5 bases). The germline gives CDR1 SNHLY, CDR2 FYNNEI. V was trimmed by 6 bases and J by 3 bases, leaving 17 bases between them. This CDR3 is built from 16 residues.

The V gene is TRBV12-3 or TRBV12-4, the J gene TRBJ1-5, with 8 bases aligning to TRBD1. This CDR3 spans 13 amino acids. V was pared by 6 bases and J by 9 bases, with 7 bases of the junction left unmatched. The CDR3 bases are TGTGCCAGCAGCCGGGACAGGCCGCCGCCCCAGCATTTT. Protein sequence: CASSRDRPPPQHF.

In its sample, this clone was seen once. The J gene is TRBJ2-1, the V gene TRBV18; D may be TRBD1 (6 bases). CDR3 length equals 14 residues. Germline lookup yields CDR1 KGHSH and CDR2 LQKENI. V lost 0 bases, J lost 7 bases, and 10 bases lay in between. CDR3 DNA: TGTGCCAGCTCACCACCGCAGGGGCGGAATGAGCAGTTCTTC. As protein: CASSPPQGRNEQFF.

The chain employs TRBV6-1 and TRBJ1-1; D is uncertain. The germline V gene encodes CDR1 MNHNS and CDR2 SASEGT. This CDR3 contains 14 residues. The V gene lost 1 base and the J gene lost 0 bases, with 6 bases spanning the gap. CDR3 in amino acids: CASSEVEVNTEAFF. CDR3 DNA: TGTGCCAGCAGTGAAGTAGAAGTGAACACTGAAGCTTTCTTT.

The rearrangement links TRBV5-8 to TRBJ2-3, with 10 bases lining up with TRBD2. The V gene end was trimmed by 4 bases and the J gene end by 1 base; junction bases not matched to a gene: 15. Per germline, CDR1 SGHTS and CDR2 YDEGEE. The CDR3 totals 19 residues. CDR3 region: CASSLGGPLAGAGTDTQYF. CDR3 DNA sequence: TGTGCCAGCAGCCTAGGGGGCCCCCTAGCGGGAGCGGGCACAGATACGCAGTATTTT.

This chain links TRBV18 with TRBJ2-3, with D maybe TRBD2 (6 bases). The CDR3 is 13 amino acids. CDR1 KGHSH and CDR2 LQKENI come from the germline V gene. V was cut by 6 bases and J by 2 bases, with 9 bases left in between. The CDR3: CASSQGLTDTQYF. The CDR3 region has the DNA TGTGCCAGCTCCCAGGGACTCACAGATACGCAGTATTTT.

The chain recombines TRBV24-1 with TRBJ2-2; 8 nucleotides match TRBD1. Germline assignment: CDR1 KGHDR and CDR2 SFDVKD. With 4 bases clipped from V and 1 base from J, the junction kept 4 bases outside the gene matches. The CDR3 is 16 amino acids. The DNA for the CDR3 is TGTGCCACCAGTGACCCTGGACAGGGGAACACCGGGGAGCTGTTTTTT. It translates to CATSDPGQGNTGELFF.

The CDR3 here is CASSPNGRESYEQYV. The CDR3 DNA is TGTGCCAGCAGTCCCAACGGGCGGGAATCCTACGAGCAGTACGTC. J is TRBJ2-7 and V is TRBV27, with TRBD2 as a possible D gene (6 bases). CDR3 size: 15 residues. V was trimmed by 5 bases and J by 1 base, leaving 15 bases between them. CDR1 is MNHEY, CDR2 SMNVEV, per germline (reference sequence).

The genes are TRBV10-1 and TRBJ1-5; TRBD1 is a possible D gene (5 bases). Germline V CDR1 and CDR2: WNHNN, SYGVQD (reference sequence). This CDR3 region has 17 residues. V was pared by 8 bases and J by 7 bases, with 27 bases between. The CDR3 loop is CASGGTSDEWGNQPQHF. Written as DNA, the CDR3 is TGCGCCAGCGGGGGGACTTCAGATGAGTGGGGTAACCAGCCCCAGCATTTT.

The V call is TRBV19, the J call TRBJ2-1, with 9 positions matching TRBD2. J lost 0 bases, V lost 1 base, and 7 bases had no gene match. Per germline, CDR1 LNHDA and CDR2 SQIVND (reference sequence). The CDR3 runs 18 residues. CDR3 region: CASSIGQRGVGSYNEQFF. CDR3 sequence (DNA): TGTGCCAGTAGTATAGGGCAGCGGGGGGTAGGCTCCTACAATGAGCAGTTCTTC.

This clone appeared a single time. The chain has TRBV30 and TRBJ2-7; tentatively, D is TRBD2 (6 bases). The germline V gene has CDR1 GTSNPN and CDR2 SVGIG (reference sequence). Trimming shortened V by 4 bases and J by 5 bases, and 18 bases separated the two germline ends. This CDR3 is 14 amino acids long. CDR3: CAWNRGLFNHEQYF. The CDR3 bases are TGTGCCTGGAATCGGGGACTCTTTAACCACGAGCAGTACTTC.

The genes are TRBV7-9 and TRBJ1-2, with TRBD1 matching 10 bases. The CDR3 runs to 15 residues. V dropped 5 bases and J dropped 6; count of bases not matched to a gene: 9. Germline assignment: CDR1 SEHNR and CDR2 FQNEAQ (reference sequence). CDR3 residues: CASSLDRGEINGYTF. The CDR3 nucleotides read TGTGCCAGCAGCCTGGACAGGGGGGAAATCAATGGCTACACCTTC.

This clone was seen only a few times. The genes are TRBV28 and TRBJ2-7; TRBD1 matches 7 bases. CDR3 size: 14 residues. J was trimmed by 2 bases and V by 7 bases; bases with no gene match: 8. Germline assignment: CDR1 MDHEN and CDR2 SYDVKM. The CDR3 region has the DNA TGTGCCAGCAACCCGGGACAGACGACCTACGAGCAGTACGTC. Translation gives CASNPGQTTYEQYV.

This clone was picked up one time. The chain recombines TRBV6-6 with TRBJ2-7; 11 nucleotides align to TRBD1. V gave up 6 bases and J gave up 0 bases; unmatched junction bases: 7. Germline-derived CDR1 and CDR2 are MNHNY and SVGAGI (reference sequence). The CDR3 sequence is 16 residues long. CDR3 region: CASSRTGGDRSYEQYV. The CDR3 nucleotides read TGTGCCAGCAGCCGGACAGGGGGCGACCGCTCCTACGAGCAGTACGTC.

The chain joins TRBV23-1 to TRBJ2-7, with TRBD2 matching 7 bases. TRBV23-1 is an open reading frame whose function is uncertain. Trimming took 3 bases from V and 5 from J; bases not matched to a gene: 13. The CDR3 is 16 amino acids. This chain's CDR3 is CASSHPPGLGSHEQYF. The CDR3, as DNA: TGCGCCAGCAGTCACCCCCCCGGACTAGGTTCCCACGAGCAGTACTTC.

This chain joins TRBV7-9 and TRBJ1-6, with 7 nucleotides matching TRBD1. Germline-derived CDR1 and CDR2 are SEHNR and FQNEAQ (reference sequence). The junction had 6 bases not matched to a gene; V was cut back by 5 bases and J by 5 bases. The CDR3 has 15 residues. The CDR3 region is CASSDYRGDNSPLHF. The DNA for the CDR3 is TGTGCCAGCAGCGACTACAGGGGAGATAATTCACCCCTCCACTTT. Drawing the rest from reference TRBV7-9 and TRBJ1-6, the complete variable domain is DTGVSQNPRHKITKRGQNVTFRCDPISEHNRLYWYRQTLGQGPEFLTYFQNEAQLEKSRLLSDRFSAERPKGSFSTLEIQRTEQGDSAMYLCASSDYRGDNSPLHFGNGTRLTVT.

The rearrangement links TRBV27 to TRBJ2-7, with 9 nucleotides matching TRBD1. The germline V gene encodes CDR1 MNHEY and CDR2 SMNVEV (reference sequence). This CDR3 comprises 15 residues. Trimming removed 6 bases from V and 3 bases from J; junction bases left unmatched: 9. Here the CDR3 reads CASSLTGGFNYEQYV. The CDR3 nucleotides read TGTGCCAGCAGCCTGACAGGGGGATTTAACTACGAGCAGTACGTC.

The CDR3 region is CASSERTGDDYGYTF. The CDR3 DNA reads as TGTGCCAGCAGCGAACGGACAGGGGACGACTATGGCTACACCTTC. The chain carries TRBV13 and TRBJ1-2; 9 bases map to TRBD1. V trimming: 5 bases; J trimming: 3 bases; junction bases outside the gene matches: 7. This CDR3 region has 15 residues. The germline V gene has CDR1 PRHDT and CDR2 FYEKMQ (reference sequence).

The chain uses TRBV4-1 and TRBJ2-1, with 9 bases aligning to TRBD2. V was clipped by 3 bases and J by 4 bases; unmatched bases: 7. The CDR3 extends over 16 amino acids. Germline V gene lookup returns CDR1 MGHRA and CDR2 YSYEKL. CDR3 in amino acids: CASSQTMTSGYNEQFF. As DNA, the CDR3 is TGCGCCAGCAGCCAGACCATGACTAGCGGTTACAATGAGCAGTTCTTC.

The CDR3 spells CATGAGPEETQYF. Here the CDR3 DNA reads TGTGCCACTGGGGCCGGGCCAGAAGAGACCCAGTACTTC. The V call is TRBV10-3, the J call TRBJ2-5; maybe TRBD1 (5 bases). This CDR3 has 13 amino acids. From germline, CDR1 is ENHRY and CDR2 SYGVKD. Trimming stripped 10 bases from V and 3 bases from J, with 15 bases between.

DNA for the CDR3: TGTGCTAGTGCCGGGTTGGGACAGGGGCGCACAGATACGCAGTATTTT. The encoded protein is CASAGLGQGRTDTQYF. The chain links TRBV12-5 to TRBJ2-3; TRBD1 matches 10 bases. Germline V CDR1 and CDR2: LGHNT, FRNRAP. J gave up 1 base and V 7 bases, and 8 bases lay outside the gene matches. This CDR3 comprises 16 residues.